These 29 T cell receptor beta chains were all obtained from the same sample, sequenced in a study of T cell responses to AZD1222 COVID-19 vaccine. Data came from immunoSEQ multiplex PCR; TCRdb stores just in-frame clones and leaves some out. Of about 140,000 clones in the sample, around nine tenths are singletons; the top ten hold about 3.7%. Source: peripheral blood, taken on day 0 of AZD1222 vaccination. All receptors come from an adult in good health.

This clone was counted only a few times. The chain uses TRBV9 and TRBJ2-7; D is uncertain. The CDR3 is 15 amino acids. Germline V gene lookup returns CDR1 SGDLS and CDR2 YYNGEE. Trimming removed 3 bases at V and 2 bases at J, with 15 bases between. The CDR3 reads CASSADRHGTYEQYF. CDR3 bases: TGTGCCAGCAGCGCCGACCGACACGGAACCTACGAGCAGTACTTC.

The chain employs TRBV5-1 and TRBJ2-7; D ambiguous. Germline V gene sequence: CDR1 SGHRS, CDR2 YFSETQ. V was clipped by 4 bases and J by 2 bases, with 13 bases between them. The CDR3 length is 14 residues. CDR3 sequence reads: CASSPVHVTYEQYF. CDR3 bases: TGCGCCAGCAGCCCGGTGCACGTAACCTACGAGCAGTACTTC.

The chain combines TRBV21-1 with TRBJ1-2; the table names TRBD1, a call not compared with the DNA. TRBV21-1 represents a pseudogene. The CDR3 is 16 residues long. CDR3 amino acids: CASSRVGENHLYGYTF. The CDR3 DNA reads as TGTGCCAGCAGCAGGGTAGGGGAAAACCACCTTTATGGCTACACCTTC.

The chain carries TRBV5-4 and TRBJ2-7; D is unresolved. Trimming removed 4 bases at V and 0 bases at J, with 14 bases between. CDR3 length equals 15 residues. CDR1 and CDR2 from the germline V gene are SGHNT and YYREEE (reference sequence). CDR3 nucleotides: TGTGCCAGCAGCCCCTCCGCGGCGGCCTCCTACGAGCAGTACTTC. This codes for CASSPSAAASYEQYF.

This chain's CDR3 is CASSLTGAYEQYF. Written as DNA, the CDR3 is TGTGCCAGCAGTTTGACAGGGGCCTACGAGCAGTACTTC. The chain has TRBV28 and TRBJ2-7, with 8 bases that match TRBD1. This CDR3 spans 13 amino acids. With V trimmed by 3 bases and J by 2 bases, 0 bases remained unmatched. Germline CDR1 and CDR2: MDHEN and SYDVKM.

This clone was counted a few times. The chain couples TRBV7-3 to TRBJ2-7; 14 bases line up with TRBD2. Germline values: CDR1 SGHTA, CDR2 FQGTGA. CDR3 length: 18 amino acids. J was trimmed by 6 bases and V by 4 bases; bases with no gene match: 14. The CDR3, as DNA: TGTGCCAGCAGCTCTAAGGGACTAGCGGGAGAGTTTCGTTCCGAGCAGTACTTC. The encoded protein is CASSSKGLAGEFRSEQYF.

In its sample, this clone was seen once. CDR3 protein: CASTVGGNEQFF. Written as DNA, the CDR3 is TGTGCCAGCACCGTGGGAGGAAATGAGCAGTTCTTC. The gene calls are TRBV7-9 and TRBJ2-1; weak D call: TRBD2 (6 bases). This CDR3 comprises 12 residues. Germline CDR1 SEHNR, CDR2 FQNEAQ (reference sequence). The V end lost 7 bases, the J end lost 7 bases, and 11 bases lay between the germline ends.

CDR3 residues: CASSPPRTRTDTQYF. In DNA, the CDR3 is TGTGCCAGCAGCCCCCCCAGGACTCGCACAGATACGCAGTATTTT. The chain uses TRBV14 and TRBJ2-3, with TRBD2 as a possible D gene (5 bases). Germline V CDR1 and CDR2: SGHDN, FVKESK. Trimming left V 4 bases short and J 1 base short, with 12 bases between. The CDR3 is 15 amino acids.

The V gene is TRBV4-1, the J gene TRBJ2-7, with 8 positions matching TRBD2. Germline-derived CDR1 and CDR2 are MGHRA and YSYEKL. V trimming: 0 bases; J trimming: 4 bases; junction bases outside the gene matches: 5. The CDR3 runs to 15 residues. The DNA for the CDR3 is TGCGCCAGCAGCCAAGAGGGCTTAGCGGGATACGAGCAGTACTTC. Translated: CASSQEGLAGYEQYF.

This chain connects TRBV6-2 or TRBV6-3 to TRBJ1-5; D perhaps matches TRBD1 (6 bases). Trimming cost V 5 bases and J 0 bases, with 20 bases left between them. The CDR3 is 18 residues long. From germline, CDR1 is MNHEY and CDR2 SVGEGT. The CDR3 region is CASSKGTLRGNSNQPQHF. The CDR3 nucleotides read TGTGCCAGCAGTAAGGGGACACTTCGCGGCAATAGCAATCAGCCCCAGCATTTT.

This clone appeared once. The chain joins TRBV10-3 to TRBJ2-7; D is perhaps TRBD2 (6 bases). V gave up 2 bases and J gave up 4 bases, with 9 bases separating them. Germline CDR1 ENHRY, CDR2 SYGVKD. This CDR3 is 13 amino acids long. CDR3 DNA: TGTGCCATCAGTGAGGTACTAGCTTACGAGCAGTACTTC. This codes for CAISEVLAYEQYF.

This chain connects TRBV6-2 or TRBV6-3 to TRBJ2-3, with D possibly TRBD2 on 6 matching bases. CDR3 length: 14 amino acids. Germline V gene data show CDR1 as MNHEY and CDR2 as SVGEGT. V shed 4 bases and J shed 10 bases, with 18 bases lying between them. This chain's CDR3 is CASSSDGEVWAQYF. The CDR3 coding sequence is TGTGCCAGCAGTTCCGATGGGGAGGTCTGGGCGCAGTATTTT.

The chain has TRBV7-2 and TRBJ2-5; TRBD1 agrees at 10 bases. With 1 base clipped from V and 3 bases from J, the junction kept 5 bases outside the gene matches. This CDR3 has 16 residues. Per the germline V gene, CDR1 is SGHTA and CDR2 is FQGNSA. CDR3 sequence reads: CASSLGTGQGEETQYF. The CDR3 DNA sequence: TGTGCCAGCAGCTTAGGAACAGGACAGGGGGAAGAGACCCAGTACTTC.

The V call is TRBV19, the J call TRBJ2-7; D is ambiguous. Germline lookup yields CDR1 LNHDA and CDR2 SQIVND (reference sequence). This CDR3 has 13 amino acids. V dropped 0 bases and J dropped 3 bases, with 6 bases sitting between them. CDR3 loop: CASSIDRVYEQYF. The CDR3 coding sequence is TGTGCCAGTAGTATAGATAGGGTCTACGAGCAGTACTTC.

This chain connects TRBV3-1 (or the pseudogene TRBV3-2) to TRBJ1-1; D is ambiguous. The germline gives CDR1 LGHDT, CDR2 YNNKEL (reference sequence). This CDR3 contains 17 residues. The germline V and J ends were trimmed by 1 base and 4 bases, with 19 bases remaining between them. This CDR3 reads CASSQVGPGPRGTEAFF. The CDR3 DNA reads TGTGCCAGCAGCCAAGTAGGTCCGGGTCCCCGGGGCACTGAAGCTTTCTTT.

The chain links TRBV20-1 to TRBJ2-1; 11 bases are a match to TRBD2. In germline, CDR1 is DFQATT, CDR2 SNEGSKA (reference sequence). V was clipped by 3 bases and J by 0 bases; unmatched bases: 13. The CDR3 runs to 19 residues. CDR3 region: CSASSGRLAGPPSYNEQFF. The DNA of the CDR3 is TGCAGTGCTAGTTCAGGAAGACTAGCGGGACCCCCCTCCTACAATGAGCAGTTCTTC.

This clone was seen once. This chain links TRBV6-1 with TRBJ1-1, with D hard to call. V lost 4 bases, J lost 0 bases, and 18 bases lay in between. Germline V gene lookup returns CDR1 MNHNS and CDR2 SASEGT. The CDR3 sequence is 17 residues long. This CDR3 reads CASSASWQGWMNTEAFF. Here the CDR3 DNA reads TGTGCCAGCAGTGCCTCTTGGCAAGGGTGGATGAACACTGAAGCTTTCTTT.

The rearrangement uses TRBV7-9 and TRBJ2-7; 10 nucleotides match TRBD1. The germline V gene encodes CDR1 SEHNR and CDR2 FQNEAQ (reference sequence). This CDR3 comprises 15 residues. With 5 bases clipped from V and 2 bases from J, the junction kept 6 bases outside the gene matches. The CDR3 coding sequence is TGTGCCAGCAGCCCATGGGGGACAGGGGCCTACGAGCAGTACTTC. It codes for CASSPWGTGAYEQYF.

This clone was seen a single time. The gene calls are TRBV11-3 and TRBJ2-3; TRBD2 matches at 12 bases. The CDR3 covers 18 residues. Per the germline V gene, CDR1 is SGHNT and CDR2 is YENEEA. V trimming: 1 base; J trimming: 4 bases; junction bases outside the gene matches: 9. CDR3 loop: CASSLAGTSGSRADTQYF. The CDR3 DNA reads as TGTGCCAGCAGCTTAGCCGGGACTAGCGGGTCTAGGGCAGATACGCAGTATTTT.

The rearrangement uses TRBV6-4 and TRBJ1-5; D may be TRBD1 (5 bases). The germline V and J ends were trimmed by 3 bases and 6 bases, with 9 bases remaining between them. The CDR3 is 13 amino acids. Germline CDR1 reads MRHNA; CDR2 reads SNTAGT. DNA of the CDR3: TGTGCCAGCAGTGAGGGGGGTGGTCAGCCCCAGCATTTT. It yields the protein CASSEGGGQPQHF.

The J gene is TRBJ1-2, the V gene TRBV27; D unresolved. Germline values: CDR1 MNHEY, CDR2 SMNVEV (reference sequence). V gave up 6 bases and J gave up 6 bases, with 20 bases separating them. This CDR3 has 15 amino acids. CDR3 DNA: TGTGCCAGCAGCCACCAAAGGGCGGGGTCCCATGGCTACACCTTC. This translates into CASSHQRAGSHGYTF.

For the CDR3, the DNA is TGTGCCAGCAGCCGGGGACTAGCGGGAGGTTTCACCGGGGAGCTGTTTTTT. It is translated as CASSRGLAGGFTGELFF. The J gene is TRBJ2-2, the V gene TRBV11-2, with 15 nucleotides matching TRBD2. J gave up 4 bases and V 5 bases, and 5 bases lay outside the gene matches. CDR3 length: 17 amino acids. Germline-derived CDR1 and CDR2 are SGHAT and FQNNGV.

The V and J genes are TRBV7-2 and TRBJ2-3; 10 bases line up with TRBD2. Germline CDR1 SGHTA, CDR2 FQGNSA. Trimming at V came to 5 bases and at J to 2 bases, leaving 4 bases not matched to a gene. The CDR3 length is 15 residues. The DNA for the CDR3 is TGTGCCAGCAGCAGGACTAGCGGATACACAGATACGCAGTATTTT. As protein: CASSRTSGYTDTQYF.

The DNA of the CDR3 is TGTGCCACCGGGGACAGGATGAACACTGAAGCTTTCTTT. Its protein product is CATGDRMNTEAFF. J is TRBJ1-1 and V is TRBV19; TRBD1 agrees at 8 bases. Germline values: CDR1 LNHDA, CDR2 SQIVND (reference sequence). The CDR3 covers 13 residues. V lost 10 bases to trimming and J lost 0 bases; unmatched junction nucleotides: 4.

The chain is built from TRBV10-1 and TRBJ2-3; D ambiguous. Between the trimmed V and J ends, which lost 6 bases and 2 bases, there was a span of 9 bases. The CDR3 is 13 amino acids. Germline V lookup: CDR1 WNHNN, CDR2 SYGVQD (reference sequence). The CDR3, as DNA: TGCGCCAGCAGCCTGATCGCCACAGATACGCAGTATTTT. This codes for CASSLIATDTQYF.

The CDR3 sequence is CASSLKGQGQHQPQHF. The CDR3 nucleotides are TGTGCCAGCTCACTTAAAGGACAGGGCCAACATCAGCCCCAGCATTTT. This chain links TRBV18 with TRBJ1-5; 8 bases fit TRBD1. This CDR3 comprises 16 residues. Germline CDR1 is KGHSH and CDR2 is LQKENI. V lost 4 bases and J lost 5; bases outside the gene matches: 10.

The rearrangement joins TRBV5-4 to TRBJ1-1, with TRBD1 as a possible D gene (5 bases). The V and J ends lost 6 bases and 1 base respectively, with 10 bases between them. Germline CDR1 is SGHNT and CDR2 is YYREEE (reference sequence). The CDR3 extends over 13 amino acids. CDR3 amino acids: CASTGGTNTEAFF. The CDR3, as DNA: TGTGCCAGCACCGGGGGGACGAACACTGAAGCTTTCTTT.

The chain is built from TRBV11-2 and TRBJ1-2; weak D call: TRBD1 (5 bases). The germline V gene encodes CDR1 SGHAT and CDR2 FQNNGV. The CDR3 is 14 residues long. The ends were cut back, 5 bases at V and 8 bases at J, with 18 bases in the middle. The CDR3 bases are TGTGCCAGCAGCACGGGACTCCTGGCCAGCGGCTACACCTTC. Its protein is CASSTGLLASGYTF.

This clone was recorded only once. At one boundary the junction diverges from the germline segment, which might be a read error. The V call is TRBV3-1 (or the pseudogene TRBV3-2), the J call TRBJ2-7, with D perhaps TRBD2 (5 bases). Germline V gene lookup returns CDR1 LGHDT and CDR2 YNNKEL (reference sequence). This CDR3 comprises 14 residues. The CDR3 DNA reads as TGTGCCAGCAGCCAAGAAGGATGGCTGACACCGGAGGACTTC. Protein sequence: CASSQEGWLTPEDF.